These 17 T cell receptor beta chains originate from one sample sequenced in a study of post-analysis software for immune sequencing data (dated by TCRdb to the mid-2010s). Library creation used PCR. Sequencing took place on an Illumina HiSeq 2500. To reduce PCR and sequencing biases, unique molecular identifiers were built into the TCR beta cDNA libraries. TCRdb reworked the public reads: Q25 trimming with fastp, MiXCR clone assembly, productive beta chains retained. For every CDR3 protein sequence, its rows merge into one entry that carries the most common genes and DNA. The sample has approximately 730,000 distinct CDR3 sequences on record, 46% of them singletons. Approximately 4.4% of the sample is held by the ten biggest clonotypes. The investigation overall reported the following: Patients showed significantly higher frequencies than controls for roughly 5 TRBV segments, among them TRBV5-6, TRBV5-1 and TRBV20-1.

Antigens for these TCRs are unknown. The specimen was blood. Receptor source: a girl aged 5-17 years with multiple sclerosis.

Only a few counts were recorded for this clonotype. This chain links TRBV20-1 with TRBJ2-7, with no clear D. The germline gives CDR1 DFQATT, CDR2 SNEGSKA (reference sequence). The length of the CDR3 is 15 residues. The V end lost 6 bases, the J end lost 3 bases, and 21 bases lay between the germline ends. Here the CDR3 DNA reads TGCAGTGCCATCCCCCTGATCGAATCGGGCTACGAGCAGTACTTC. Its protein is CSAIPLIESGYEQYF.

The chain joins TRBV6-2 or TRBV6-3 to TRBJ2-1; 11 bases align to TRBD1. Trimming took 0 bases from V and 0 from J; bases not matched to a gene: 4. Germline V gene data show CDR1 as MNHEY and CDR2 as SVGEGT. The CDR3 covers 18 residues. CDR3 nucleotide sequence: TGTGCCAGCAGTTACTCGGACAGGGGGCTAAGCTCCTACAATGAGCAGTTCTTC. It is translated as CASSYSDRGLSSYNEQFF.

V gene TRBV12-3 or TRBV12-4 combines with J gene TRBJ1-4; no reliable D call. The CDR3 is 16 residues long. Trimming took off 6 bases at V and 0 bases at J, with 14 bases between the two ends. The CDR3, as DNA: TGTGCCAGCAGCCCAAAATATACAGCAACTAATGAAAAACTGTTTTTT. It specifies CASSPKYTATNEKLFF.

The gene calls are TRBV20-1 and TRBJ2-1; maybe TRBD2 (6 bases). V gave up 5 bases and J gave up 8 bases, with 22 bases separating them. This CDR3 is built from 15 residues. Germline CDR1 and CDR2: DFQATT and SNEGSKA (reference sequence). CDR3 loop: CSAPKRREGRHEQFF. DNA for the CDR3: TGCAGTGCTCCGAAACGGCGGGAAGGCCGTCATGAGCAGTTCTTC.

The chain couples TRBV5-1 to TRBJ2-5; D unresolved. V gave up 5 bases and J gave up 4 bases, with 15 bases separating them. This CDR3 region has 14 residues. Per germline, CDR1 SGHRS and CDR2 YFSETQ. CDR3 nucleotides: TGCGCCAGCAGAGTAGGGTGGGATGGAGAGACCCAGTACTTC. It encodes CASRVGWDGETQYF.

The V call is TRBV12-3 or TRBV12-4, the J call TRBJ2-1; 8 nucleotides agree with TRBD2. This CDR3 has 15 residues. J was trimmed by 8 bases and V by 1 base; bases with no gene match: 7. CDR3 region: CASSLGWGGRHEQFF. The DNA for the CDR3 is TGTGCCAGCAGTTTAGGTTGGGGCGGGAGGCATGAGCAGTTCTTC.

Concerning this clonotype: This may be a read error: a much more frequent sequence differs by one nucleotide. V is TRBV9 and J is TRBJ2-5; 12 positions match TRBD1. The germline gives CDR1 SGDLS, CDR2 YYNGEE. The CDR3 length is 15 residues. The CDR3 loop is CVSSPRDRGRETQYF. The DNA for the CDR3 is TGTGTCAGCAGCCCCCGGGACAGGGGGCGAGAGACCCAGTACTTC.

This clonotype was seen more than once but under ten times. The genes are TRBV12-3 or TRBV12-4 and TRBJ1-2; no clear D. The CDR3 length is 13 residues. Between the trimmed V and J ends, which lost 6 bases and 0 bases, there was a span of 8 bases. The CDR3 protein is CASSPRANYGYTF. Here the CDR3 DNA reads TGTGCCAGCAGCCCCAGAGCTAACTATGGCTACACCTTC.

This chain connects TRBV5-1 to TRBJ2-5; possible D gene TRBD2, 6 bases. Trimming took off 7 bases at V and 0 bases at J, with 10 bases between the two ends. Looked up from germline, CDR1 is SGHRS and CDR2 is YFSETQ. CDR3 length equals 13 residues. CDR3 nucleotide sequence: TGCGCCAGCGCGGTAGCGGACCAAGAGACCCAGTACTTC. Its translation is CASAVADQETQYF. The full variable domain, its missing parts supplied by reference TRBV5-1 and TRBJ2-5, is KAGVTQTPRYLIKTRGQQVTLSCSPISGHRSVSWYQQTPGQGLQFLFEYFSETQRNKGNFPGRFSGRQFSNSRSEMNVSTLELGDSALYLCASAVADQETQYFGPGTRLLVL.

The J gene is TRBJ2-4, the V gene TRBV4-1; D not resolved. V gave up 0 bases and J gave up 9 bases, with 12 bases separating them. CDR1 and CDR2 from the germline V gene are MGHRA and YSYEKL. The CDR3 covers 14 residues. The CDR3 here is CASSQEIPVTIQYF. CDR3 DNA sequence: TGCGCCAGCAGCCAAGAAATTCCGGTAACCATTCAGTACTTC.

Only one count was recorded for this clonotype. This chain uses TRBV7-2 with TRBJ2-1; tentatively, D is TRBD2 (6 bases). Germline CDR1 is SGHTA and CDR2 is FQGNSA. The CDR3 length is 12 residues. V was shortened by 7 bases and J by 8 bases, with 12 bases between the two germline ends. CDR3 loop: CASTRWGDEQFF. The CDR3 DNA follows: TGTGCCAGCACCCGCTGGGGGGATGAGCAGTTCTTC.

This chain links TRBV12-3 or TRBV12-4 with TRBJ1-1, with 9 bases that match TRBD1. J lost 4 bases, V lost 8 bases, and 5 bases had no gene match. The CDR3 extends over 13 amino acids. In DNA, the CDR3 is TGTGCCAGCGCACAGGGGGCGGTCACTGAAGCTTTCTTT. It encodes CASAQGAVTEAFF.

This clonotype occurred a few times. This chain's CDR3 is CASSLSGSVGGEQFF. The CDR3 coding sequence is TGTGCCAGCAGCTTGAGCGGGAGTGTAGGGGGGGAGCAGTTCTTC. This chain uses TRBV7-8 with TRBJ2-1, with 8 positions matching TRBD2. The CDR3 sequence is 15 residues long. Unmatched junction bases numbered 11, after V lost 3 bases and J lost 10 bases. Germline-derived CDR1 and CDR2 are SGHVS and FQNEAQ. The variable domain in full, with the rest retrieved from reference TRBV7-8 and TRBJ2-1, is GAGVSQSPRYKVAKRGQDVALRCDPISGHVSLFWYQQALGQGPEFLTYFQNEAQLDKSGLPSDRFFAERPEGSVSTLKIQRTQQEDSAVYLCASSLSGSVGGEQFFGPGTRLTVL.

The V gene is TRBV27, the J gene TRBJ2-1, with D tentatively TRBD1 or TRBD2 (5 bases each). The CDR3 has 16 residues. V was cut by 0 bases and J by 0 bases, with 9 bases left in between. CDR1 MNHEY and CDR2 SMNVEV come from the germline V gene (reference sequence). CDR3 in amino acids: CASSLSWGTSYNEQFF. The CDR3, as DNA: TGTGCCAGCAGTTTATCTTGGGGGACCTCCTACAATGAGCAGTTCTTC.

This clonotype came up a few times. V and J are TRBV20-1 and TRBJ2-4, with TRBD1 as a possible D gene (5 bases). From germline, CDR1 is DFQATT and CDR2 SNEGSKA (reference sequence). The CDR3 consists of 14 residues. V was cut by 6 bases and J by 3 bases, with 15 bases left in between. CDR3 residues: CSAPPLRDKNIQYF. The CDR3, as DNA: TGCAGTGCCCCCCCTCTCAGGGACAAAAACATTCAGTACTTC.

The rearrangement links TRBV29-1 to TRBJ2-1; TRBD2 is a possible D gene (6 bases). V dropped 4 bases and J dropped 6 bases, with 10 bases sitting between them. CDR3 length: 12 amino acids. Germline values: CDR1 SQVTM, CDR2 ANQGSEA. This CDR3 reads CSVGGDLNEQFF. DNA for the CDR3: TGCAGCGTTGGGGGGGACCTCAATGAGCAGTTCTTC.

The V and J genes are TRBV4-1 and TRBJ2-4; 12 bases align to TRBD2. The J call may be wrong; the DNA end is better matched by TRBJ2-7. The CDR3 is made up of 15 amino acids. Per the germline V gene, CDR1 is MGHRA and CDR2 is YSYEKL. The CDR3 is CASSQAGLAGLEQYF. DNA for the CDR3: TGCGCCAGCAGCCAGGCAGGACTAGCGGGACTCGAGCAGTACTTC.